This TCR beta chain was documented in a study of T cells in women clearing cervical HPV infection. Across the study: Case blood drawn at lesion detection; control blood after infection cleared.

The protocol was immunoSEQ multiplex PCR, while the TCRdb copy is restricted to in-frame clones and leaves out a portion. The sample table includes about 30,000 clones. CDR1 SGHDN and CDR2 FVKESK come from the germline V gene. Trimming removed 3 bases from V and 2 bases from J, with 14 bases in between. The CDR3 is 16 amino acids. In regard to this clone: The missing CDR3 end, 3 residues past where the read stops, is filled in from the germline J gene.

Sample: blood buffy coat. The chain links TRBV14 to TRBJ1-3, with D uncertain. This clonotype was sampled from a woman between 18 and 69 years old with a cervical HPV16 infection that either progressed to CIN3+ or cleared (not recorded which). The covered CDR3 bases are TGTGCCAGCAGCCAGTTTCTCCGGGTTCCTGGAAACACC. This translates into CASSQFLRVPGNT. The entire CDR3 is CASSQFLRVPGNTIYF.